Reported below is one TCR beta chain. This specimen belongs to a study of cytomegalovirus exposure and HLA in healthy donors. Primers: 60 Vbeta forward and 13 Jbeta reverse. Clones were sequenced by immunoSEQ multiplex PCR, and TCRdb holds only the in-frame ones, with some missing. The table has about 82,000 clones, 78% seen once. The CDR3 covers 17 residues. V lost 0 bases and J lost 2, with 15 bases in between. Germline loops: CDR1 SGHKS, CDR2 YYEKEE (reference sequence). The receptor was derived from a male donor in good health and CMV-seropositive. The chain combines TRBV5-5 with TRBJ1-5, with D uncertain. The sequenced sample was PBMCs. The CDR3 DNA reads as TGTGCCAGCAGCTTGGGGGGAGCCCTTCTTGGCAATCAGCCCCAGCATTTT. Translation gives CASSLGGALLGNQPQHF.